What follows are 18 T cell receptor beta chains derived from one specimen sequenced in a study of shared clonotypes between healthy human individuals. Sequencing was performed with immunoSEQ multiplex PCR; in TCRdb, only in-frame clones are kept and a portion is missing. The sample contains roughly 1,100,000 clones, about three quarters of which appear only once. The sample taken for sequencing was memory CD4+ T cells sorted from blood. The subset: CD45RA-negative fraction. The source is a man between 18 and 35 years old in good health.

CDR3 sequence reads: CASSPVQGTEAFF. CDR3 DNA: TGTGCCAGTAGCCCGGTACAGGGCACTGAAGCTTTCTTT. The chain carries TRBV19 and TRBJ1-1, with D possibly TRBD1 on 6 matching bases. The V and J ends lost 6 bases and 4 bases respectively, with 12 bases between them. CDR1 is LNHDA, CDR2 SQIVND, per germline (reference sequence). The CDR3 runs 13 residues.

This clone appeared a few times. J is TRBJ2-5 and V is TRBV5-1; D ambiguous. CDR3 length: 14 residues. The ends were cut back, 6 bases at V and 2 bases at J, with 14 bases in the middle. Germline CDR1 is SGHRS and CDR2 is YFSETQ. The CDR3 region is CASNSGRGQETQYF. In DNA, the CDR3 is TGCGCCAGCAACAGTGGACGAGGACAAGAGACCCAGTACTTC.

This chain links TRBV6-5 with TRBJ2-2, with unresolved D. Germline V CDR1 and CDR2: MNHEY, SVGAGI. The CDR3 contains 15 residues. The V end was cut by 4 bases, the J end by 5 bases, with 14 bases between. Here the CDR3 DNA reads TGTGCCAGCAGTTCCTCAACCCCCAATACCGGGGAGCTGTTTTTT. Translation gives CASSSSTPNTGELFF.

For the CDR3, the DNA is TGTGCCAGCACTTGGGGCCATTTGAGCTACGAGCAGTACTTC. Translating gives CASTWGHLSYEQYF. The chain has TRBV6-1 and TRBJ2-7; a weak D match, TRBD1 (5 bases). The V gene's germline CDR1 is MNHNS and CDR2 SASEGT. This CDR3 region has 14 residues. V was clipped by 7 bases and J by 3 bases, with 16 bases between them.

In its sample, this clone was seen a few times. The same CDR3 arises from other DNA sequences in this sample as well. V and J are TRBV5-4 and TRBJ1-2; TRBD1 aligns across 8 bases. Germline loops: CDR1 SGHNT, CDR2 YYREEE (reference sequence). V dropped 0 bases and J dropped 2; count of bases not matched to a gene: 0. The CDR3 runs 14 residues. The CDR3 DNA sequence: TGTGCCAGCAGCTTGGACAGGGGGAACTATGGCTACACCTTC. This codes for CASSLDRGNYGYTF.

The chain has TRBV7-2 and TRBJ2-2, with D unresolved. The ends were cut back, 5 bases at V and 5 bases at J, with 12 bases in the middle. CDR3 length equals 14 residues. Germline CDR1 and CDR2: SGHTA and FQGNSA. The CDR3 protein is CASSPRTGTGELFF. In DNA form, the CDR3 reads TGTGCCAGCAGCCCGCGGACCGGAACCGGGGAGCTGTTTTTT.

The V and J genes are TRBV4-3 and TRBJ2-2; D possibly corresponds to TRBD1 (6 bases). Germline V gene lookup returns CDR1 LGHNA and CDR2 YSLEER. The CDR3 has 14 amino acids. The ends were cut back, 2 bases at V and 7 bases at J, with 11 bases in the middle. CDR3 DNA: TGCGCCAGCAGCCAAAACGAGGGGGTCGGGGAGCTGTTTTTT. Its protein product is CASSQNEGVGELFF.

This clone was counted between two and nine times. Other DNA sequences from this sample encode an identical CDR3 as well. The CDR3 sequence is CASSGGSTDTQYF. CDR3 in DNA: TGTGCCAGCAGTGGGGGGAGCACAGATACGCAGTATTTT. The gene calls are TRBV28 and TRBJ2-3; D possibly corresponds to TRBD2 (6 bases). The CDR3 is made up of 13 amino acids. Trimming removed 5 bases at V and 0 bases at J, with 6 bases between. Germline V gene lookup returns CDR1 MDHEN and CDR2 SYDVKM.

V usage is TRBV6-1 and J usage is TRBJ1-5; possibly TRBD1 for D (5 bases). Deletions cut 6 bases from V and 7 bases from J, with 13 bases between. Per germline, CDR1 MNHNS and CDR2 SASEGT. This CDR3 comprises 13 residues. As DNA, the CDR3 is TGTGCCAGCAGCCGGGACCCGGGGCAGCCCCAGCATTTT. This encodes CASSRDPGQPQHF.

This sequence joins TRBV4-1 and TRBJ1-5; 7 bases line up with TRBD1. Looked up from germline, CDR1 is MGHRA and CDR2 is YSYEKL. This CDR3 has 18 amino acids. Trimming took 1 base from V and 0 from J; bases not matched to a gene: 9. The CDR3 sequence is CASSQAQTGSLSNQPQHF. DNA for the CDR3: TGCGCCAGCAGCCAAGCCCAGACAGGGAGTCTTAGCAATCAGCCCCAGCATTTT.

The rearrangement links TRBV7-3 to TRBJ2-3; 9 bases match TRBD2. From germline, CDR1 is SGHTA and CDR2 FQGTGA. The CDR3 totals 16 residues. J gave up 2 bases and V 5 bases, and 8 bases lay outside the gene matches. The CDR3 nucleotides are TGTGCCAGCAGCCCGACCGGGACTAGCTACACAGATACGCAGTATTTT. Translation: CASSPTGTSYTDTQYF.

This chain links TRBV6-6 with TRBJ2-7, with 10 bases aligning to TRBD1. V gave up 6 bases and J gave up 8 bases; unmatched junction bases: 10. The CDR3 consists of 14 residues. Per germline, CDR1 MNHNY and CDR2 SVGAGI (reference sequence). The CDR3 loop is CASRPGTGERKQYF. The DNA of the CDR3 is TGTGCCAGCAGGCCCGGGACAGGGGAAAGGAAGCAGTACTTC.

The chain is built from TRBV30 and TRBJ2-1, with no clear D. CDR3 length: 12 amino acids. Trimming removed 5 bases from V and 6 bases from J, with 11 bases in between. From germline, CDR1 is GTSNPN and CDR2 SVGIG (reference sequence). CDR3 sequence: CAWLVWGNEQFF. CDR3 DNA: TGTGCCTGGTTAGTGTGGGGCAATGAGCAGTTCTTC.

The chain joins TRBV7-2 to TRBJ2-7; 9 nucleotides align to TRBD2. V shed 8 bases and J 1 base; nucleotides not matched to a gene: 6. This CDR3 is built from 14 residues. Germline CDR1 reads SGHTA; CDR2 reads FQGNSA. CDR3 sequence: CASGESGRSYEQYF. The CDR3, as DNA: TGTGCCAGCGGTGAGAGCGGGAGGTCCTACGAGCAGTACTTC. Variable domain in full (rest from reference TRBV7-2 and TRBJ2-7): GAGVSQSPSNKVTEKGKDVELRCDPISGHTALYWYRQSLGQGLEFLIYFQGNSAPDKSGLPSDRFSAERTGGSVSTLTIQRTQQEDSAVYLCASGESGRSYEQYFGPGTRLTVT.

The genes are TRBV7-9 and TRBJ1-3, with 8 bases lining up with TRBD1. CDR3 length: 16 residues. The V segment lost 0 bases and the J segment 2 bases; nucleotides outside the gene matches: 3. Germline CDR1 is SEHNR and CDR2 is FQNEAQ (reference sequence). The CDR3 region has the DNA TGTGCCAGCAGCTTAGCGGACAGGGCTCCTGGAAACACCATATATTTT. It encodes CASSLADRAPGNTIYF.

This sequence joins TRBV5-6 and TRBJ1-6; 9 bases agree with TRBD1. V was pared by 4 bases and J by 7 bases, with 9 bases of the junction left unmatched. CDR1 is SGHDT, CDR2 YYEEEE, per germline. This CDR3 comprises 16 residues. The CDR3 protein is CASSLYGQGMNSPLHF. The CDR3 region has the DNA TGTGCCAGCAGCCTTTACGGACAGGGGATGAATTCACCCCTCCACTTT.

This clone was observed a handful of times. Other DNA sequences in the sample encode the same CDR3. CDR3 DNA sequence: TGCGCCAGCAGCTTGGATGGGGTTTACGGCTACACCTTC. The encoded protein is CASSLDGVYGYTF. This chain uses TRBV5-1 with TRBJ1-2; D ambiguous. V shed 0 bases and J shed 8 bases, with 11 bases lying between them. Germline V gene data show CDR1 as SGHRS and CDR2 as YFSETQ. The CDR3 sequence is 13 residues long.

This clone has just a few counts. V usage is TRBV10-1 and J usage is TRBJ2-1; perhaps TRBD2 as D (6 bases). The CDR3 has 15 residues. CDR1 is WNHNN and CDR2 is SYGVQD in the germline V gene (reference sequence). V lost 5 bases and J lost 0, with 11 bases in between. CDR3 in DNA: TGCGCCAGCAGTTATAGCGGTAACTCCTACAATGAGCAGTTCTTC. Translation: CASSYSGNSYNEQFF.